This TCR beta chain was obtained from a study of response to subunit inactivated influenza vaccine. Broader study findings: With each seasonal influenza vaccination, the authors suggested, few new T cells are recruited.

This clonotype was seen a few times. What it recognizes is unknown. Via MiXCR, TCRdb re-called the RT-PCR reads, giving one row per CDR3 protein. This table holds 450,000 to 600,000 distinct CDR3 sequences, 6% to 9% found once. CDR3 length: 16 residues. V was pared by 3 bases and J by 0 bases, with 13 bases between. CDR1 is SGDLS, CDR2 YYNGEE, per germline. The clonotype comes from a man in his fifties or sixties who received an inactivated influenza vaccine. This chain joins TRBV9 and TRBJ2-1; a weak D match, TRBD2 (6 bases). Sequencing used PBMCs from blood, obtained 23 to 25 months after vaccination. The CDR3: CASSEGLESSYNEQFF. CDR3 DNA sequence: TGTGCCAGCAGCGAGGGACTCGAGAGCTCCTACAATGAGCAGTTCTTC.